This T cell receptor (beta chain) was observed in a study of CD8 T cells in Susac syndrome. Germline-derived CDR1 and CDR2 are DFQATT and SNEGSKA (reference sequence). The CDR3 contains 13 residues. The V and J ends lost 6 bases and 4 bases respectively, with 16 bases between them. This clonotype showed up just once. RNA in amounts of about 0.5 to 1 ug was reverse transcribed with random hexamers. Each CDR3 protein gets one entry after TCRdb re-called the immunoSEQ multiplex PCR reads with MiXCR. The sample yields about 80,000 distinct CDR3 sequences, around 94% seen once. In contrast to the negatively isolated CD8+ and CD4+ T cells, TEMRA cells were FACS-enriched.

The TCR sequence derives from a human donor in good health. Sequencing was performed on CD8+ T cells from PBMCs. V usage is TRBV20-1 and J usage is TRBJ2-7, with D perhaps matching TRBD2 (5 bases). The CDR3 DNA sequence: TGCAGTGCCAGGACTCCTCTCGGGTACGAGCAGTACTTC. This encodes CSARTPLGYEQYF.